This T cell receptor beta chain is drawn from a study of a mutant IDH1 vaccine in newly diagnosed glioma. Time point here: baseline, week 1 (first vaccination visit). Noted treatment: pre-vaccination baseline after standard-of-care therapy. TCRdb's table, derived via immunoSEQ multiplex PCR, lists solely in-frame clones and lacks some. Of around 16,000 clones listed, nearly 97% are singletons. The study, taken as a whole, reports: Vaccine-induced immune responses were detected in about 95% of patients. The authors found pseudoprogression apparently unrelated to changes in top peripheral T cell clonotypes.

Germline-derived CDR1 and CDR2 are SGHDT and YYEEEE. Between the trimmed V and J ends, which lost 6 bases and 3 bases, there was a span of 7 bases. The CDR3 contains 11 residues. A note on this clone: Its antigen is not known.

V gene TRBV5-6 combines with J gene TRBJ2-7; maybe TRBD2 (6 bases). This clonotype was sampled from a woman aged 18-29 years with glioma. Some clones in this sample may be carry-over from other donors' samples. The sequences come from peripheral blood mononuclear cells (PBMCs), collected from a glioma patient treated with radiotherapy, temozolomide or both. The CDR3 coding sequence is TGTGCCAGCACCGGGAGCTACGAGCAGTACTTC. Protein sequence: CASTGSYEQYF.